This TCR beta chain was retrieved from a study of T cell responses to AZD1222 COVID-19 vaccine. In regard to this clone: The antigen is not known.

The V gene lost 2 bases and the J gene lost 8 bases, with 9 bases spanning the gap. Germline CDR1 is SEHNR and CDR2 is FQNEAQ (reference sequence). CDR3 size: 12 residues. Profiling relied on immunoSEQ multiplex PCR, and the TCRdb table lists in-frame clones only, not all of them. The table lists about 120,000 clones, around 87% of them singletons, with 3% to 4% in the top ten. Study-wide points: Nearly half of unique spike-specific TCRs reportedly avoided B.1.351 and B.1.1.7 mutated regions.

V usage is TRBV7-9 and J usage is TRBJ1-2; D unclear. The starting material was peripheral blood, obtained on day 0 of AZD1222 vaccination. The sequence derives from an adult in good health. CDR3 nucleotides: TGTGCCAGCAGCTTACGAGGCCGAGGCTACACCTTC. This translates into CASSLRGRGYTF.